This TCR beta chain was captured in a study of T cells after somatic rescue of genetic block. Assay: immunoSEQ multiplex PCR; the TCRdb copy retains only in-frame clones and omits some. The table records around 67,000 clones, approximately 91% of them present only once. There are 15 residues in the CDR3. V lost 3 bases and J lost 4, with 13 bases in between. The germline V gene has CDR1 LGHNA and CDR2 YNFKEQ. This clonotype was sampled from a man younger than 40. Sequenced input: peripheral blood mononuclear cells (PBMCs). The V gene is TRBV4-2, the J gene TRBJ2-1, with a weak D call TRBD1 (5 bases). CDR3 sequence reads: CASSHLTQVYNEQFF. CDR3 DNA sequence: TGTGCCAGCAGCCATTTAACACAGGTTTACAATGAGCAGTTCTTC.